The 20 T cell receptor beta chains below were found in one sample sequenced in a study of CD8 T cells in ankylosing spondylitis. Regarding the study as a whole: Apparently characteristic of ankylosing spondylitis blood was a TCR beta motif (about 8 highly homologous variants).

These TCRs' antigens remain unknown. One entry per CDR3 protein, called by TCRdb with MiXCR from the 5' RACE reads. The sample comprises hundreds of thousands of distinct CDR3 sequences, around 11% of which are singletons, and approximately 0.46% rests with the top ten. The sample was blood, either unsorted or a sorted T cell fraction (not recorded which). The source is a male donor with ankylosing spondylitis.

This clonotype was observed at least ten times. The rearrangement joins TRBV12-3 or TRBV12-4 to TRBJ2-5; D is possibly TRBD2 (6 bases). There are 13 residues in the CDR3. V was clipped by 3 bases and J by 4 bases, with 9 bases between them. The CDR3 sequence: CASSFAGRETQYF. The CDR3 bases are TGTGCCAGCAGTTTCGCGGGAAGAGAGACCCAGTACTTC.

In its sample, this clonotype was seen many times. This sequence joins TRBV12-3 or TRBV12-4 and TRBJ1-1; D unclear. Trimming took off 5 bases at V and 3 bases at J, with 10 bases between the two ends. The CDR3 covers 13 residues. CDR3 sequence reads: CASSRGSDTEAFF. For the CDR3, the DNA is TGTGCCAGCAGTCGAGGCTCGGACACTGAAGCTTTCTTT.

This clonotype was observed a handful of times. This rearrangement joins TRBV6-5 to TRBJ2-3, with TRBD2 matching over 13 bases. Germline CDR1 is MNHEY and CDR2 is SVGAGI. The junction had 1 base not matched to a gene; V was cut back by 0 bases and J by 4 bases. This CDR3 has 16 residues. The chain's CDR3 is CASSYSGLAGSDTQYF. CDR3 bases: TGTGCCAGCAGTTACTCGGGACTAGCGGGGTCAGATACGCAGTATTTT.

This clonotype was picked up a small number of times. The rearrangement links TRBV10-3 to TRBJ1-2; TRBD1 might be the D (5 bases). The CDR3 is 16 residues long. Trimming took 1 base from V and 0 from J, leaving 12 bases between them. Germline V gene lookup returns CDR1 ENHRY and CDR2 SYGVKD. The CDR3 DNA reads as TGTGCCATCAGTGAGTGGGTCAGGGAAGCTAACTATGGCTACACCTTC. Translated, it gives CAISEWVREANYGYTF.

Here the CDR3 reads CATSDSPGQGSYNEQFF. For the CDR3, the DNA is TGTGCCACCAGTGACTCTCCGGGACAGGGGTCCTACAATGAGCAGTTCTTC. This chain links TRBV24-1 with TRBJ2-1; 10 nucleotides line up with TRBD1. Germline V CDR1 and CDR2: KGHDR, SFDVKD. V was pared by 4 bases and J by 1 base, with 6 bases of the junction left unmatched. The CDR3 consists of 17 residues.

This clonotype was picked up many times. V gene TRBV5-1 combines with J gene TRBJ2-7; D gene ambiguous. The CDR3 length is 14 residues. V was pared by 4 bases and J by 6 bases, with 17 bases between. The germline gives CDR1 SGHRS, CDR2 YFSETQ. The CDR3 spells CASSQRVTALEQYF. CDR3 bases: TGCGCCAGCAGCCAACGCGTCACGGCCCTCGAGCAGTACTTC.

The chain recombines TRBV7-9 with TRBJ1-5, with 7 bases aligning to TRBD1. CDR1 is SEHNR, CDR2 FQNEAQ, per germline (reference sequence). Trimming took 1 base from V and 7 from J; bases not matched to a gene: 13. This CDR3 is built from 17 residues. For the CDR3, the DNA is TGTGCCAGCAGCTTAGGAGGTCCCAGGGGGGTACGACAGCCCCAGCATTTT. The encoded protein is CASSLGGPRGVRQPQHF.

The chain is built from TRBV6-1 and TRBJ2-7, with D possibly being TRBD2 (6 bases). Germline-derived CDR1 and CDR2 are MNHNS and SASEGT. CDR3 length: 14 amino acids. The V gene lost 5 bases and the J gene lost 6 bases, with 17 bases spanning the gap. CDR3 amino acids: CASSPWVGGREQYF. CDR3 coding DNA: TGTGCCAGCAGTCCCTGGGTTGGAGGGCGCGAGCAGTACTTC.

This chain joins TRBV4-3 and TRBJ1-2; D is perhaps TRBD1 (5 bases). CDR1 LGHNA and CDR2 YSLEER come from the germline V gene. The CDR3 has 15 residues. V was pared by 3 bases and J by 6 bases, with 17 bases between. The CDR3 reads CASSQAGGRVDGYTF. DNA of the CDR3: TGCGCCAGCAGCCAGGCTGGAGGCAGGGTGGATGGCTACACCTTC.

This clonotype was detected many times. The chain recombines TRBV29-1 with TRBJ2-5, with 7 positions matching TRBD2. Germline V gene data show CDR1 as SQVTM and CDR2 as ANQGSEA. CDR3 size: 12 residues. The V and J ends lost 5 bases and 3 bases, in that order; junction bases with no gene match: 3. The CDR3 region has the DNA TGCAGCGTTATGAGCGGGGAAGAGACCCAGTACTTC. Encoded protein: CSVMSGEETQYF.

V and J are TRBV19 and TRBJ2-7, with D perhaps matching TRBD1 or TRBD2 (5 bases each). The ends were cut back, 3 bases at V and 3 bases at J, with 9 bases in the middle. Per germline, CDR1 LNHDA and CDR2 SQIVND (reference sequence). The CDR3 length is 13 residues. CDR3 DNA sequence: TGTGCCAGTAGTATCCCGGGACGCTACGAGCAGTACTTC. As protein: CASSIPGRYEQYF. The full variable domain, completed using reference TRBV19 and TRBJ2-7, is DGGITQSPKYLFRKEGQNVTLSCEQNLNHDAMYWYRQDPGQGLRLIYYSQIVNDFQKGDIAEGYSVSREKKESFPLTVTSAQKNPTAFYLCASSIPGRYEQYFGPGTRLTVT.

This clonotype was picked up a small number of times. This chain links TRBV10-1 with TRBJ2-7; D remains unclear. Germline V gives CDR1 WNHNN, CDR2 SYGVQD (reference sequence). V was trimmed by 4 bases and J by 2 bases, leaving 15 bases between them. The CDR3 sequence is 15 residues long. The CDR3 sequence: CASSGPVLPTYEQYF. The CDR3 nucleotides read TGCGCCAGCAGTGGGCCGGTTCTCCCAACCTACGAGCAGTACTTC.

Only a few counts were recorded for this clonotype. The genes are TRBV28 and TRBJ1-1; 7 bases map to TRBD1. Germline loops: CDR1 MDHEN, CDR2 SYDVKM. The CDR3 contains 17 residues. With 4 bases clipped from V and 0 bases from J, the junction kept 11 bases outside the gene matches. The CDR3 loop reads CASSSLGQVGMNTEAFF. For the CDR3, the DNA is TGTGCCAGCAGTTCCCTAGGACAGGTGGGAATGAACACTGAAGCTTTCTTT.

J is TRBJ1-6 and V is TRBV7-2; maybe TRBD1 (6 bases). Looked up from germline, CDR1 is SGHTA and CDR2 is FQGNSA. The CDR3 extends over 17 amino acids. Trimming removed 3 bases from V and 0 bases from J, with 12 bases in between. CDR3 region: CASSFDRTSSYNSPLHF. CDR3 nucleotide sequence: TGTGCCAGCAGCTTCGACAGGACGAGCTCCTATAATTCACCCCTCCACTTT.

This clonotype has at least ten counts. V and J are TRBV7-2 and TRBJ2-1; 7 bases line up with TRBD2. The V gene end was trimmed by 1 base and the J gene end by 15 bases; junction bases not matched to a gene: 12. Germline V CDR1 and CDR2: SGHTA, FQGNSA. This CDR3 has 14 amino acids. Here the CDR3 reads CASSLGQTSASRFF. CDR3 coding DNA: TGTGCCAGCAGCTTAGGTCAAACTAGCGCCAGTCGGTTCTTC.

This clonotype was detected only a few times. The rearrangement uses TRBV9 and TRBJ2-1; D is ambiguous. The germline V and J ends were trimmed by 3 bases and 2 bases, with 12 bases remaining between them. In germline, CDR1 is SGDLS, CDR2 YYNGEE. This CDR3 has 15 amino acids. The CDR3 DNA reads TGTGCCAGCAGCGAGCGCGGACGACCCTACAATGAGCAGTTCTTC. Its translation is CASSERGRPYNEQFF.

At least ten counts were recorded for this clonotype. This rearrangement joins TRBV7-8 to TRBJ2-3, with D maybe TRBD1 (5 bases). Trimming took off 5 bases at V and 4 bases at J, with 10 bases between the two ends. Germline CDR1 and CDR2: SGHVS and FQNEAQ. CDR3 length: 13 residues. The CDR3 nucleotides read TGTGCCAGCAGCCGTGACAGAGCAGATACGCAGTATTTT. Encoded protein: CASSRDRADTQYF.

This clonotype was counted between two and nine times. The chain links TRBV9 to TRBJ2-3, with a weak D call TRBD2 (7 bases). V gave up 7 bases and J gave up 4 bases, with 19 bases separating them. This CDR3 has 15 residues. Germline assignment: CDR1 SGDLS and CDR2 YYNGEE. This CDR3 reads CASGGRGVSADTQYF. The CDR3 DNA sequence: TGTGCCAGCGGGGGGAGGGGGGTAAGTGCAGATACGCAGTATTTT. Full variable domain (remainder filled in from reference TRBV9 and TRBJ2-3): DSGVTQTPKHLITATGQRVTLRCSPRSGDLSVYWYQQSLDQGLQFLIQYYNGEERAKGNILERFSAQQFPDLHSELNLSSLELGDSALYFCASGGRGVSADTQYFGPGTRLTVL.

This clonotype turned up a few times. The chain links TRBV12-3 or TRBV12-4 to TRBJ1-1, with D possibly being TRBD1 (6 bases). The length of the CDR3 is 13 residues. The V gene lost 8 bases and the J gene lost 4 bases, with 14 bases spanning the gap. CDR3 DNA: TGTGCCAGCCTTGCGGACAGCCCCACTGAAGCTTTCTTT. Its protein is CASLADSPTEAFF.

The rearrangement uses TRBV20-1 and TRBJ2-1; TRBD2 matches 10 bases. Germline loops: CDR1 DFQATT, CDR2 SNEGSKA (reference sequence). V lost 5 bases and J lost 4; bases outside the gene matches: 2. This CDR3 is built from 13 residues. In DNA form, the CDR3 reads TGCAGTGCTCTAGCGGGGGTATACAATGAGCAGTTCTTC. Protein sequence: CSALAGVYNEQFF.